Below are 16 T cell receptor beta chains sequenced from a single sample in a study of cytomegalovirus exposure and HLA in healthy donors. TCRdb's copy holds only in-frame clones and misses some; the assay was immunoSEQ multiplex PCR. The table shows 75,000 to 90,000 clones, with about 95% occurring only once. The sample taken for sequencing was PBMCs. The receptor source for this set is a man aged 18 to 30 in good health and CMV-seropositive.

The chain uses TRBV7-9 and TRBJ2-1; 7 bases are shared with TRBD1. The CDR3 loop spans 12 amino acids. With 6 bases clipped from V and 16 bases from J, the junction kept 12 bases outside the gene matches. Looked up from germline, CDR1 is SEHNR and CDR2 is FQNEAQ (reference sequence). The CDR3 bases are TGTGCCAGCAGTCTTTTACAGGGGTATAATTTCTTC. Residues: CASSLLQGYNFF.

The chain is built from TRBV10-1 and TRBJ2-1; no clear D. V gave up 5 bases and J gave up 0 bases, with 5 bases separating them. Per germline, CDR1 WNHNN and CDR2 SYGVQD (reference sequence). The CDR3 runs 13 residues. CDR3 residues: CASSPSSYNEQFF. The CDR3 nucleotides are TGCGCCAGCAGTCCTAGCTCCTACAATGAGCAGTTCTTC.

V gene TRBV7-9 combines with J gene TRBJ1-1; D ambiguous. V was trimmed by 5 bases and J by 0 bases, leaving 10 bases between them. Germline loops: CDR1 SEHNR, CDR2 FQNEAQ (reference sequence). The CDR3 loop spans 14 amino acids. Here the CDR3 DNA reads TGTGCCAGCAGCCCTTTTGAGCTGAACACTGAAGCTTTCTTT. Translating it yields CASSPFELNTEAFF.

CDR3: CASGDTQLAEAFF. The CDR3 nucleotides read TGTGCCAGCGGGGACACCCAACTGGCTGAAGCTTTCTTT. V is TRBV28 and J is TRBJ1-1, with D possibly TRBD1 on 6 matching bases. The CDR3 contains 13 residues. Germline CDR1 reads MDHEN; CDR2 reads SYDVKM. V was pared by 8 bases and J by 6 bases, with 16 bases between.

V gene TRBV2 combines with J gene TRBJ1-1, with D maybe TRBD1 (6 bases). CDR1 and CDR2 (germline): SNHLY, FYNNEI. This CDR3 region has 13 residues. V lost 6 bases and J 7 bases, leaving 15 bases between the germline ends. DNA of the CDR3: TGTGCCAGCAGCAACCAGGGGTTGGGTGAAGCTTTCTTT. Translated, it gives CASSNQGLGEAFF.

The chain joins TRBV4-1 to TRBJ1-1; D not resolved. The CDR3 contains 15 residues. Germline V gene lookup returns CDR1 MGHRA and CDR2 YSYEKL. Trimming took off 5 bases at V and 6 bases at J, with 19 bases between the two ends. CDR3 nucleotides: TGCGCCAGCAGCGATCCCCCAAGGAAGCGGGCTGAAGCTTTCTTT. This translates into CASSDPPRKRAEAFF.

The chain couples TRBV30 to TRBJ1-2, with D tentatively TRBD1 (6 bases). The CDR3 runs to 13 residues. Per germline, CDR1 GTSNPN and CDR2 SVGIG (reference sequence). V was shortened by 4 bases and J by 4 bases, with 13 bases between the two germline ends. CDR3: CAWTRGYGYGYTF. In DNA form, the CDR3 reads TGTGCCTGGACCAGGGGATACGGCTATGGCTACACCTTC.

The V and J genes are TRBV29-1 and TRBJ2-7; TRBD1 is a possible D gene (5 bases). V was shortened by 6 bases and J by 4 bases, with 16 bases between the two germline ends. The CDR3 extends over 13 amino acids. CDR1 is SQVTM and CDR2 is ANQGSEA in the germline V gene. CDR3 DNA: TGCAGCGTCCAGGGTAGTAAGATTTACGAGCAGTACTTC. Its protein is CSVQGSKIYEQYF.

The chain uses TRBV9 and TRBJ2-1; TRBD2 matches at 7 bases. The CDR3 contains 18 residues. Unmatched junction bases numbered 13, after V lost 0 bases and J lost 4 bases. Germline CDR1 is SGDLS and CDR2 is YYNGEE. The CDR3 loop is CASSVDSWGAGRYNEQFF. CDR3 bases: TGTGCCAGCAGCGTAGACAGTTGGGGAGCGGGACGGTACAATGAGCAGTTCTTC.

The chain has TRBV7-5 and TRBJ1-1; TRBD1, the D gene given by the table, was not confirmed from the DNA. TRBV7-5 has pseudogene status. The CDR3 has 14 residues. The CDR3 nucleotides are TGTGCCAGAAGCTTATCCTGGGACAGGGGGGAAGCTTTCTTT. Translating it yields CARSLSWDRGEAFF.

The J gene is TRBJ1-1, the V gene TRBV18; possible D gene TRBD1, 6 bases. The CDR3 has 15 residues. CDR1 is KGHSH, CDR2 LQKENI, per germline. The V end was cut by 5 bases, the J end by 0 bases, with 13 bases between. The CDR3 is CASSVRDTMNTEAFF. Here the CDR3 DNA reads TGTGCCAGCTCAGTACGGGACACCATGAACACTGAAGCTTTCTTT.

The chain joins TRBV27 to TRBJ2-7, with TRBD2 matching over 8 bases. Trimming at V came to 4 bases and at J to 2 bases, leaving 4 bases not matched to a gene. The germline V gene encodes CDR1 MNHEY and CDR2 SMNVEV (reference sequence). The CDR3 has 14 amino acids. The CDR3 DNA sequence: TGTGCCAGCAGTTATACTAGCGGACCCTACGAGCAGTACTTC. It translates to CASSYTSGPYEQYF.

This clone was counted once. The chain employs TRBV2 and TRBJ1-2; 12 positions match TRBD1. The CDR3 totals 15 residues. Per the germline V gene, CDR1 is SNHLY and CDR2 is FYNNEI. Losses at the gene ends were 6 bases for V and 4 bases for J; bases not matched to a gene: 6. Written as DNA, the CDR3 is TGTGCCAGCAGGAGGGACAGGGGGCTCGTCTATGGCTACACCTTC. Protein product: CASRRDRGLVYGYTF.

This chain links TRBV6-1 with TRBJ1-5, with D unclear. Germline V gene lookup returns CDR1 MNHNS and CDR2 SASEGT. With 6 bases removed from V and 0 bases from J, the gap between germline ends came to 9 bases. The CDR3 loop spans 14 amino acids. CDR3 in amino acids: CASRDSGSNQPQHF. The DNA of the CDR3 is TGTGCCAGCAGGGACTCCGGTAGCAATCAGCCCCAGCATTTT.

The rearrangement joins TRBV6-4 to TRBJ1-1, with a tentative D call TRBD1 (5 bases). This CDR3 is 15 amino acids long. Between the trimmed V and J ends, which lost 0 bases and 5 bases, there was a span of 13 bases. CDR1 and CDR2 from the germline V gene are MRHNA and SNTAGT. The CDR3, as DNA: TGTGCCAGCAGTGACTCCGTGGGGGGTATGACTGAAGCTTTCTTT. It yields the protein CASSDSVGGMTEAFF.

The chain combines TRBV19 with TRBJ2-2, with 7 bases fitting TRBD1. This CDR3 has 14 residues. CDR1 is LNHDA, CDR2 SQIVND, per germline (reference sequence). Trimming at V came to 7 bases and at J to 7 bases, leaving 9 bases not matched to a gene. The CDR3 coding sequence is TGTGCCAGTACCCCCAGGGGGTTTGGCGGGGAGCTGTTTTTT. Translated: CASTPRGFGGELFF.